This T cell receptor beta chain comes out of a study of immune characterization of retroperitoneal liposarcoma. In its sample, this clonotype ranks as medium-sized. TCRdb re-analysed the PCR reads in MiXCR, keeping a single row per CDR3 protein. The sample gives 10,000 or so distinct CDR3 sequences, about 30% of which show up once; roughly 8.2% is in the top ten. This CDR3 is built from 17 residues. Germline V CDR1 and CDR2: SGHTA, FQGNSA. Trimming pared 4 bases from V and 0 bases from J, leaving 13 bases between. Sequencing was carried out using tumor tissue. The chain employs TRBV7-2 and TRBJ2-6; perhaps TRBD1 as D (6 bases). The receptor's source is a male donor with retroperitoneal liposarcoma. The chain's CDR3 is CASSSGQSYSGANVLTF. CDR3 in DNA: TGTGCCAGCAGCTCTGGACAGTCTTACTCTGGGGCCAACGTCCTGACTTTC.